The 23 T cell receptor beta chains below come from one sample, sequenced in a study of blood T cells in healthy people across ages. It was with a sample-barcoded 5' primer and a J-beta primer mix that a second PCR of about 6 to 12 cycles was run. TCRdb independently ran MiXCR on the 5' RACE reads; one entry per CDR3 protein. Counted here are fewer than 2,000,000 distinct CDR3 sequences, about two fifths occurring once; the ten biggest clones make up around 23%. The sequenced sample consisted of blood. These receptors were taken from a human donor in good health.

The chain recombines TRBV18 with TRBJ2-3; TRBD1 is a possible D gene (6 bases). The CDR3 loop spans 16 amino acids. V was pared by 6 bases and J by 0 bases, with 16 bases between. Germline V gene sequence: CDR1 KGHSH, CDR2 LQKENI. The chain's CDR3 is CASSEMGALSTDTQYF. The CDR3 coding sequence is TGTGCCAGCTCGGAGATGGGGGCTCTTAGCACAGATACGCAGTATTTT.

This clonotype was recorded a few times. The chain is built from TRBV20-1 and TRBJ2-5; perhaps TRBD2 as D (7 bases). The CDR3 runs to 12 residues. CDR1 is DFQATT and CDR2 is SNEGSKA in the germline V gene (reference sequence). The germline V and J ends were trimmed by 5 bases and 6 bases, with 13 bases remaining between them. CDR3 in DNA: TGCAGTGCTCCGCTCGGGGGGCAGACCCAGTACTTC. It specifies CSAPLGGQTQYF.

The chain combines TRBV13 with TRBJ2-3, with TRBD1 matching 7 bases. Germline loops: CDR1 PRHDT, CDR2 FYEKMQ (reference sequence). The CDR3 extends over 14 amino acids. Trimming removed 5 bases from V and 5 bases from J; junction bases left unmatched: 7. CDR3 DNA sequence: TGTGCCAGCAGCCCTAGGGGGCACGGAGATACGCAGTATTTT. This gives the protein CASSPRGHGDTQYF.

The CDR3 spells CASSDRMTPQHF. DNA for the CDR3: TGTGCCAGCAGCGATAGAATGACACCCCAGCATTTT. The chain links TRBV6-6 to TRBJ1-5; D is uncertain. Germline V CDR1 and CDR2: MNHNY, SVGAGI (reference sequence). Deletions cut 6 bases from V and 10 bases from J, with 13 bases between. The CDR3 has 12 residues.

The sample holds a few counts of this clonotype. The rearrangement joins TRBV4-3 to TRBJ1-2; maybe TRBD1 (6 bases). V was shortened by 0 bases and J by 10 bases, with 12 bases between the two germline ends. CDR1 and CDR2 from the germline V gene are LGHNA and YSLEER. The CDR3 has 13 residues. CDR3 loop: CASSQERGDYYTF. As DNA, the CDR3 is TGCGCCAGCAGCCAAGAAAGGGGGGATTACTACACCTTC.

The genes are TRBV11-3 and TRBJ1-1; no definite D call. This CDR3 comprises 14 residues. CDR1 is SGHNT and CDR2 is YENEEA in the germline V gene. Trimming cost V 5 bases and J 2 bases, with 12 bases left between them. CDR3: CASSVVRSNTEAFF. CDR3 sequence (DNA): TGTGCCAGCAGCGTAGTCAGGAGTAACACTGAAGCTTTCTTT.

This sequence joins TRBV13 and TRBJ2-3; 8 bases map to TRBD1. This CDR3 is 17 amino acids long. From germline, CDR1 is PRHDT and CDR2 FYEKMQ (reference sequence). Germline trimming cut 5 bases from V and 1 base from J; bases unmatched to any gene: 11. In nucleotides, the CDR3 is TGTGCCAGCAGCCAAGGCTCCGGGACAGGTGGCACAGATACGCAGTATTTT. Translating gives CASSQGSGTGGTDTQYF.

The chain employs TRBV27 and TRBJ1-4, with 7 bases fitting TRBD1. CDR1 is MNHEY and CDR2 is SMNVEV in the germline V gene (reference sequence). CDR3 length: 13 amino acids. The trim removed 6 bases at V and 7 bases at J, leaving 5 bases unmatched. This CDR3 reads CASRRGPGEKLFF. In nucleotides, the CDR3 is TGTGCCAGCAGGAGGGGGCCTGGTGAAAAACTGTTTTTT.

This chain joins TRBV4-3 and TRBJ1-2; tentative D call: TRBD1 (6 bases). V was pared by 1 base and J by 4 bases, with 22 bases between. The CDR3 has 18 residues. In germline, CDR1 is LGHNA, CDR2 YSLEER. The CDR3 DNA reads as TGCGCCAGCAGCCAAGGCGAGGCCTCGAGGGGGGGAGTCTATGGCTACACCTTC. It translates to CASSQGEASRGGVYGYTF.

The J gene is TRBJ2-7, the V gene TRBV27; no firm D call. From germline, CDR1 is MNHEY and CDR2 SMNVEV (reference sequence). V was trimmed by 10 bases and J by 3 bases, leaving 10 bases between them. This CDR3 spans 11 amino acids. CDR3 sequence (DNA): TGTGCCACCAAATGGGGCTACGAGCAGTACTTC. This sequence encodes CATKWGYEQYF.

J is TRBJ2-4 and V is TRBV11-3; TRBD2 is a possible D gene (6 bases). Trimming shortened V by 5 bases and J by 5 bases, and 13 bases separated the two germline ends. The CDR3 is 14 residues long. CDR1 and CDR2 from the germline V gene are SGHNT and YENEEA. The CDR3 nucleotides read TGTGCCAGCAGCCCTGGGACTTTACAAAACATTCAGTACTTC. Translation: CASSPGTLQNIQYF.

This chain links TRBV20-1 with TRBJ1-6; no clear D gene. Trimming took 4 bases from V and 6 from J, leaving 19 bases between them. Germline CDR1 DFQATT, CDR2 SNEGSKA (reference sequence). The CDR3 loop spans 16 amino acids. The CDR3 sequence is CSATQRRGEFNSPLHF. In nucleotides, the CDR3 is TGCAGTGCTACCCAACGACGGGGAGAGTTTAATTCACCCCTCCACTTT.

The rearrangement uses TRBV20-1 and TRBJ2-1; D is ambiguous. The V gene lost 0 bases and the J gene lost 0 bases, with 12 bases spanning the gap. Germline values: CDR1 DFQATT, CDR2 SNEGSKA (reference sequence). CDR3 length: 16 residues. CDR3 DNA: TGCAGTGCTAGAGATTTTGAGCGTAGCTCCTACAATGAGCAGTTCTTC. Translated: CSARDFERSSYNEQFF.

The chain recombines TRBV12-5 with TRBJ1-1; 9 positions agree with TRBD1. This CDR3 is built from 16 residues. With V trimmed by 0 bases and J by 4 bases, 6 bases remained unmatched. Germline V gives CDR1 LGHNT, CDR2 FRNRAP. CDR3 amino acids: CASGLVTGGSSTEAFF. CDR3 sequence (DNA): TGTGCTAGTGGTTTGGTAACAGGGGGCTCTTCCACTGAAGCTTTCTTT.

The rearrangement uses TRBV6-1 and TRBJ2-5; TRBD2 aligns across 9 bases. J gave up 5 bases and V 0 bases, and 7 bases lay outside the gene matches. The CDR3 spans 16 residues. Germline CDR1 is MNHNS and CDR2 is SASEGT. The CDR3 protein is CASSEAKFAGGETQYF. CDR3 bases: TGTGCCAGCAGTGAAGCTAAATTTGCGGGGGGGGAGACCCAGTACTTC.

V usage is TRBV7-2 and J usage is TRBJ1-1; D not resolved. Germline values: CDR1 SGHTA, CDR2 FQGNSA. This CDR3 region has 11 residues. Trimming cost V 1 base and J 9 bases, with 6 bases left between them. CDR3 coding DNA: TGTGCCAGCAGCTTAGGGGATAAAGCTTTCTTT. Translating gives CASSLGDKAFF.

In this sample, this clonotype turned up many times. This chain uses TRBV7-2 with TRBJ1-5; D remains unclear. The CDR3 covers 12 residues. Trimming cost V 2 bases and J 1 base, with 0 bases left between them. CDR1 is SGHTA, CDR2 FQGNSA, per germline. CDR3 in amino acids: CASSLSNQPQHF. In DNA, the CDR3 is TGTGCCAGCAGCTTAAGCAATCAGCCCCAGCATTTT.

The chain combines TRBV12-3 or TRBV12-4 with TRBJ2-7; D remains unclear. This CDR3 contains 13 residues. The V end lost 5 bases, the J end lost 7 bases, and 15 bases lay between the germline ends. CDR3 in amino acids: CASSGPPLREQYF. The CDR3 DNA reads TGTGCCAGCAGTGGCCCCCCGTTACGGGAGCAGTACTTC.

This clonotype was seen only a few times. This chain uses TRBV20-1 with TRBJ2-1; D unclear. V was cut by 4 bases and J by 4 bases, with 8 bases left in between. Germline loops: CDR1 DFQATT, CDR2 SNEGSKA (reference sequence). The CDR3 contains 12 residues. The DNA of the CDR3 is TGCAGTGCTAATAAGGGTTACAATGAGCAGTTCTTC. Its translation is CSANKGYNEQFF.

This clonotype has only a few counts. The rearrangement links TRBV6-1 to TRBJ1-2; D perhaps matches TRBD1 (6 bases). Germline CDR1 and CDR2: MNHNS and SASEGT. Trimming took 4 bases from V and 2 from J, leaving 11 bases between them. CDR3 length equals 14 residues. The CDR3: CASSGRQANYGYTF. CDR3 DNA: TGTGCCAGCAGTGGACGACAGGCCAACTATGGCTACACCTTC.

This clonotype came up a few times. The chain has TRBV3-1 and TRBJ1-2; D is uncertain. V was clipped by 4 bases and J by 8 bases, with 11 bases between them. Germline V gives CDR1 LGHDT, CDR2 YNNKEL (reference sequence). This CDR3 has 12 amino acids. CDR3 DNA sequence: TGTGCCAGCAGCCTAACCCAGCAGGGCTACACCTTC. It is translated as CASSLTQQGYTF.

This clonotype occurred many times. This chain joins TRBV7-2 and TRBJ2-5; D may match TRBD1 or TRBD2 (6 bases each). The germline V and J ends were trimmed by 4 bases and 0 bases, with 9 bases remaining between them. Germline V gives CDR1 SGHTA, CDR2 FQGNSA. The CDR3 has 14 amino acids. The CDR3 DNA sequence: TGTGCCAGCAGCTACGGGGGCTACCAAGAGACCCAGTACTTC. Translated: CASSYGGYQETQYF.

This chain joins TRBV7-9 and TRBJ2-1; D gene uncertain. The V end was cut by 4 bases, the J end by 5 bases, with 15 bases between. Germline CDR1 reads SEHNR; CDR2 reads FQNEAQ (reference sequence). The CDR3 consists of 15 residues. Written as DNA, the CDR3 is TGTGCCAGCAGCTCAACAAGTAGGTCCCACAATGAGCAGTTCTTC. Encoded protein: CASSSTSRSHNEQFF.